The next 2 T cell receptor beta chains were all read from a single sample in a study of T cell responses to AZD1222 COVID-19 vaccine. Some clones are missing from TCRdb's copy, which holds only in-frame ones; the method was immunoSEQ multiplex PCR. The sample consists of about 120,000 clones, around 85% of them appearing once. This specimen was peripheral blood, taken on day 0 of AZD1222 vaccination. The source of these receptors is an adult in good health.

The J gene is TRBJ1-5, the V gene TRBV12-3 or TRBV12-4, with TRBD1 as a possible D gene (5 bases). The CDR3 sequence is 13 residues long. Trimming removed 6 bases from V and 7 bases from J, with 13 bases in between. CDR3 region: CASSPSQGQPQHF. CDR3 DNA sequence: TGTGCCAGCAGCCCCTCCCAGGGCCAGCCCCAGCATTTT.

The CDR3 DNA follows: TGTGCCAGCAGCTTGGGGAGTAACTATGGCTACACCTTC. Its protein product is CASSLGSNYGYTF. This rearrangement joins TRBV5-4 to TRBJ1-2; D call uncertain. The CDR3 contains 13 residues. The germline V and J ends were trimmed by 0 bases and 1 base, with 4 bases remaining between them. Germline CDR1 is SGHNT and CDR2 is YYREEE (reference sequence).